This T cell receptor beta chain emerged from a study of T cells after yellow fever vaccination. Across the whole study: Low-cell-number fractions underwent preparation using SMART-Seq v4 Ultra Low Input. Study findings and constraints: Subsequent booster samples again held most clones from primary vaccination (around 96% CD4, 85% to 90% CD8). The CD4 and CD8 compartments had a small share of their clonotypes in common.

A word on this clonotype: The antigen is undetermined.

Deletions cut 6 bases from V and 6 bases from J, with 14 bases between. The CDR3 consists of 12 residues. The V gene's germline CDR1 is SQVTM and CDR2 ANQGSEA. They built TCR cDNA with 5'RACE template switching, a step that put in a universal primer site and UMIs. TCRdb itself ran the 5' RACE reads through MiXCR, one entry per CDR3 protein. The data hold 150,000 or so distinct CDR3 sequences, with over 7% observed a single time. The rearrangement joins TRBV29-1 to TRBJ1-1, with D unclear. Sequenced here: CD8+ T cells sorted from PBMCs, sampled 45 days after the yellow fever booster vaccination. The sequence was collected from a man between 18 and 29 years old who received the YFV17D yellow fever vaccine. The CDR3 region has the DNA TGCAGCGTGACGGACCCCGGCCCTGAAGCTTTCTTT. Its translation is CSVTDPGPEAFF. The full variable domain, its missing parts supplied by reference TRBV29-1 and TRBJ1-1, is SAVISQKPSRDICQRGTSLTIQCQVDSQVTMMFWYRQQPGQSLTLIATANQGSEATYESGFVIDKFPISRPNLTFSTLTVSNMSPEDSSIYLCSVTDPGPEAFFGQGTRLTVV.